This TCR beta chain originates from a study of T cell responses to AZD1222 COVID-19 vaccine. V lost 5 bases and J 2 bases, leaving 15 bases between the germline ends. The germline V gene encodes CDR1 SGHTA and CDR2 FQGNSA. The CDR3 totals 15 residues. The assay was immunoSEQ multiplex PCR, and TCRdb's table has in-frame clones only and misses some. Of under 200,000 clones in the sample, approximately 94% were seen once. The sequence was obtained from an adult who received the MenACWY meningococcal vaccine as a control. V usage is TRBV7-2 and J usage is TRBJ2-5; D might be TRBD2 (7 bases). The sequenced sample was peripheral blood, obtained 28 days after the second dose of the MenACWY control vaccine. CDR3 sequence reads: CASSPGGGQQETQYF. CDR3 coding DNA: TGTGCCAGCAGCCCGGGGGGTGGACAGCAAGAGACCCAGTACTTC.